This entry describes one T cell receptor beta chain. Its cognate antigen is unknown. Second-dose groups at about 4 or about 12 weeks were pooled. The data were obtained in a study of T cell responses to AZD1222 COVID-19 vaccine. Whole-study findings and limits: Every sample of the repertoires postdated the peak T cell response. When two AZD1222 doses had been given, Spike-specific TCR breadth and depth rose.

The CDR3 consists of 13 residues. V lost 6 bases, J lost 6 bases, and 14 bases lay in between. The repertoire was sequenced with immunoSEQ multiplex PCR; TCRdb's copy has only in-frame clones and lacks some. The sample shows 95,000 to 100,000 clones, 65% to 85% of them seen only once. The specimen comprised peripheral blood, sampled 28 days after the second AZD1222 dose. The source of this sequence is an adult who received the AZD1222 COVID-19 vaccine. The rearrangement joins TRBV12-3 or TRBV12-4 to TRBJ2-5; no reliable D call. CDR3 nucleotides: TGTGCCAGCAGCCAAATAGGTGGGAAGACCCAGTACTTC. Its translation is CASSQIGGKTQYF.